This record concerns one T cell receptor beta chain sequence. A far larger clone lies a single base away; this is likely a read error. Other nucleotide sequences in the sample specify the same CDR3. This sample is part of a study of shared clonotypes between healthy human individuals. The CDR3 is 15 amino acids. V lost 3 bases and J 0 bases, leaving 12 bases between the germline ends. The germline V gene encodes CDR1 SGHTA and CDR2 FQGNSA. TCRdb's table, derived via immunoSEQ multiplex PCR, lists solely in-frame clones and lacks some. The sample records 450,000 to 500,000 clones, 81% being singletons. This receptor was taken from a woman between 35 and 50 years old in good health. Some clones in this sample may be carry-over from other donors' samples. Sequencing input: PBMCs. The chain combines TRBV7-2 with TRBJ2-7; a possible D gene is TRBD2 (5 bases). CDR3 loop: CASSLTGSFSYEQYF. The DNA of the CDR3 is TGTGCCAGCAGCTTGACGGGGTCATTCTCCTACGAGCAGTACTTC.